This is a list of T cell receptor beta chains from one sample in a study of OX40 agonist ivuxolimab in advanced cancers. TCRdb's table, derived via immunoSEQ multiplex PCR, lists solely in-frame clones and lacks some. The sample contains roughly 43,000 clones, over 65% of which appear only once. The material was CD4+ or CD8+ T cells sorted from blood, obtained in a trial of the OX40 agonist ivuxolimab. These receptors were obtained from an adult with an advanced solid tumor such as melanoma, head and neck, liver or kidney cancer. CDR3s include the opening cysteine and the closing phenylalanine or tryptophan. The D gene is left open where the match is weak. Clone size is not always given. Where it is, it says once, few, many or a class for expanded clones.

clone size,J gene,V gene,D gene,CDR3 DNA,CDR3 protein
-,TRBJ2-1,TRBV5-1,TRBD1,TGCGCCAGCAGCTTGGCCGGGACAGCCCACAATGAGCAGTTCTTC,CASSLAGTAHNEQFF
-,TRBJ1-4,TRBV5-4,-,TGTGCCAGCAGCCCGGGCGGGGGTCGGGGTGAAAAACTGTTTTTT,CASSPGGGRGEKLFF
-,TRBJ2-7,TRBV19,-,TGTGCCAGTAGTAAAGTGGGGGACTACGAGCAGTACTTC,CASSKVGDYEQYF
-,TRBJ1-3,TRBV7-2,TRBD1,TGTGCCAGCAGCTTTCATCGGGACAGGGGTTTTGGAAACACCATATATTTT,CASSFHRDRGFGNTIYF
-,TRBJ2-7,TRBV11-2,-,TGTGCCAGCAGCTTAGATCTAGGGCGCGAGCAGTACTTC,CASSLDLGREQYF
-,TRBJ1-3,TRBV29-1,-,TGCAGCGTCCGGGGCGCAGGGGGAAACACCATATATTTT,CSVRGAGGNTIYF
once,TRBJ2-7,TRBV6-5,-,TGTGCCAGCAGTTACGACAGGTTAGGGACCTACGAGCAGTACTTC,CASSYDRLGTYEQYF
-,TRBJ2-5,TRBV18,-,TGTGCCAGCTCACGCGACAGAGGAGAGACCCAGTACTTC,CASSRDRGETQYF
-,TRBJ2-7,TRBV13,TRBD2,TGTGCCAGCAGCTTAGGGGCTAGCGGGGGGAAGAGCTCCTACGAGCAGTACTTC,CASSLGASGGKSSYEQYF
-,TRBJ2-2,TRBV19,-,TGTGCCAGTAGTATAGTCTCCGACATGACGAACACCGGGGAGCTGTTTTTT,CASSIVSDMTNTGELFF
-,TRBJ2-3,TRBV7-2,TRBD2,TGTGCCAGCAGCTTAGGACTAGCTGTAACAGATACGCAGTATTTT,CASSLGLAVTDTQYF
-,TRBJ2-7,TRBV7-2,TRBD2,TGTGCCAGCAGCTTAATTGGGCGGGGGGGCCCTCTCCCTAGGCTCGAGCAGTACTTC,CASSLIGRGGPLPRLEQYF
-,TRBJ1-4,TRBV4-2,-,TGTGCCAGCAGCCAAGAAGGCGAAAAACTGTTTTTT,CASSQEGEKLFF
-,TRBJ1-2,TRBV20-1,-,TGCAGTGCGGAGGAGTTTGGCTACACCTTC,CSAEEFGYTF
few,TRBJ2-2,TRBV18,-,TGTGCCAGCTCACCAGCCAGCGGGAACACCGGGGAGCTGTTTTTT,CASSPASGNTGELFF
-,TRBJ2-7,TRBV5-8,TRBD1,TGTGCCAGCAGCAACCGACAGGGGCGGTCCTACGAGCAGTACTTC,CASSNRQGRSYEQYF
-,TRBJ2-7,TRBV7-7,-,TGTGCCAGCAGCCAGGGGGAGGGAGGCGAGCAGTACTTC,CASSQGEGGEQYF
-,TRBJ2-1,TRBV5-4,TRBD1,TGTGCCAGCAGTCAACAGGGGGTCCTGACTTCTGAGCAGTTCTTC,CASSQQGVLTSEQFF
-,TRBJ2-6,TRBV10-3,-,TGTGCCATCACGCGTACTGGGGCCAACGTCCTGACTTTC,CAITRTGANVLTF
-,TRBJ1-5,TRBV6-1,-,TGTGCCAGCAGTGAAGTGGGCAGGGCTACTCAGCCCCAGCATTTT,CASSEVGRATQPQHF
-,TRBJ2-7,TRBV19,-,TGTGCCAGTAGCCCCGCACCAGGGGTCTACGAGCAGTACTTC,CASSPAPGVYEQYF
-,TRBJ2-7,TRBV5-1,TRBD1,TGCGCCAGCGCCAACAGGGGAGAGTACGAGCAGTACTTC,CASANRGEYEQYF
-,TRBJ2-5,TRBV18,-,TGTGCCAGCTCACCGAATCCGAGAGAGACCCAGTACTTC,CASSPNPRETQYF